The 18 T cell receptor beta chains reported below all come from one sample, sequenced in a study of shared clonotypes between healthy human individuals (dated by TCRdb to about 2020). Library creation used the immunoSEQ multiplex PCR assay. Drawn from immuneACCESS, this table holds only the in-frame rearrangements with V and J called that TCRdb kept. Clones are partly lost; checked studies trace under half to an unresolved V gene and leave the rest unexplained. The sample data list 600,000 to 700,000 clones, and roughly 73% of these were observed just once. Around 1.8% of the sample is held by the ten biggest clonotypes. Sequencing was performed on memory CD4+ T cells sorted from blood. What this sample's cell subset or site label stands for: CD45RA-negative fraction. These TCRs come from a woman in her 30s in good health.

The table lists this clone with a count of one. The chain uses TRBV5-6 and TRBJ2-7; D may match TRBD1 or TRBD2 (5 bases each). This CDR3 comprises 12 residues. Germline V gene sequence: CDR1 SGHDT, CDR2 YYEEEE. V dropped 3 bases and J dropped 6 bases, with 10 bases sitting between them. The CDR3 region is CASSWDAAEQYF. In nucleotides, the CDR3 is TGTGCCAGCAGCTGGGACGCGGCCGAGCAGTACTTC.

The chain's CDR3 is CASRPTFCTAGGPFRYGTDTQYF. The CDR3, as DNA: TGTGCCAGCAGACCCACCTTTTGTACAGCGGGAGGGCCATTTAGGTACGGCACAGATACGCAGTATTTT. This chain connects TRBV12-1 to TRBJ2-3; TRBD2 is taken as the D call from the table, unchecked against the DNA. TRBV12-1 is annotated as a pseudogene. The CDR3 is 23 amino acids.

This clone was seen only a few times. This chain links TRBV30 with TRBJ2-6; D call uncertain. The V end lost 5 bases, the J end lost 3 bases, and 8 bases lay between the germline ends. Germline lookup yields CDR1 GTSNPN and CDR2 SVGIG (reference sequence). The CDR3 contains 13 residues. CDR3 sequence: CAWAAFGANVLTF. In DNA, the CDR3 is TGTGCCTGGGCGGCATTTGGGGCCAACGTCCTGACTTTC.

The chain employs TRBV7-9 and TRBJ1-1, with D unclear. The V gene lost 5 bases and the J gene lost 1 base, with 14 bases spanning the gap. The CDR3 spans 15 residues. Germline V CDR1 and CDR2: SEHNR, FQNEAQ (reference sequence). Written as DNA, the CDR3 is TGTGCCAGCAGCGGCAGTCGGCTCTGGAACACTGAAGCTTTCTTT. Translated: CASSGSRLWNTEAFF. The complete variable domain, with remaining parts taken from reference TRBV7-9 and TRBJ1-1, reads DTGVSQNPRHKITKRGQNVTFRCDPISEHNRLYWYRQTLGQGPEFLTYFQNEAQLEKSRLLSDRFSAERPKGSFSTLEIQRTEQGDSAMYLCASSGSRLWNTEAFFGQGTRLTVV.

CDR3: CASGDGGSSYNEQFF. The CDR3 nucleotides read TGTGCCAGCGGGGATGGCGGGAGCTCCTACAATGAGCAGTTCTTC. This sequence joins TRBV28 and TRBJ2-1; TRBD2 matches 7 bases. Germline V lookup: CDR1 MDHEN, CDR2 SYDVKM. The CDR3 length is 15 residues. Trimming cost V 8 bases and J 0 bases; bases outside gene matches: 7. The whole variable domain, remainder taken from reference TRBV28 and TRBJ2-1, is DVKVTQSSRYLVKRTGEKVFLECVQDMDHENMFWYRQDPGLGLRLIYFSYDVKMKEKGDIPEGYSVSREKKERFSLILESASTNQTSMYLCASGDGGSSYNEQFFGPGTRLTVL.

The chain employs TRBV6-5 and TRBJ1-3; D is undetermined. Trimming left V 5 bases short and J 9 bases short, with 17 bases between. CDR3 length: 14 amino acids. Germline V gene sequence: CDR1 MNHEY, CDR2 SVGAGI. CDR3 region: CASSPLVDVSTIYF. In DNA, the CDR3 is TGTGCCAGCAGTCCCCTCGTGGATGTCAGCACCATATATTTT.

Concerning this clone itself: Other DNA sequences from this sample encode an identical CDR3 as well. The chain joins TRBV5-1 to TRBJ2-1, with TRBD2 matching over 7 bases. The J segment lost 4 bases and the V segment lost 0 bases, leaving 7 bases of the junction unmatched. The germline V gene encodes CDR1 SGHRS and CDR2 YFSETQ. The CDR3 runs 16 residues. CDR3 sequence reads: CASSLDGTGGYNEQFF. CDR3 coding DNA: TGCGCCAGCAGCTTGGACGGGACGGGAGGATACAATGAGCAGTTCTTC. Looking up the rest from reference TRBV5-1 and TRBJ2-1 gives the full variable domain: KAGVTQTPRYLIKTRGQQVTLSCSPISGHRSVSWYQQTPGQGLQFLFEYFSETQRNKGNFPGRFSGRQFSNSRSEMNVSTLELGDSALYLCASSLDGTGGYNEQFFGPGTRLTVL.

This clone ranks as medium-sized. The chain employs TRBV5-1 and TRBJ2-3; D unclear. V lost 7 bases and J lost 4, with 16 bases in between. Germline assignment: CDR1 SGHRS and CDR2 YFSETQ. The CDR3 length is 14 residues. The CDR3 protein is CASGSVDEADTQYF. CDR3 bases: TGCGCCAGCGGTTCTGTGGATGAGGCAGATACGCAGTATTTT.

The chain combines TRBV6-1 with TRBJ2-7, with 8 bases lining up with TRBD1. The CDR3 spans 14 residues. J lost 0 bases, V lost 7 bases, and 5 bases had no gene match. Germline loops: CDR1 MNHNS, CDR2 SASEGT. The DNA for the CDR3 is TGTGCCAGCACTCCGGGACAGGCCTCCTACGAGCAGTACTTC. Amino acids: CASTPGQASYEQYF.

The chain joins TRBV9 to TRBJ2-1; D gene uncertain. Trimming removed 4 bases from V and 8 bases from J, with 10 bases in between. Per germline, CDR1 SGDLS and CDR2 YYNGEE. This CDR3 has 12 residues. The CDR3 bases are TGTGCCAGCAGCCTTAGATGGGATGAGCAGTTCTTC. Translation gives CASSLRWDEQFF.

The chain couples TRBV14 to TRBJ2-2, with 11 bases fitting TRBD2. The V gene end was trimmed by 4 bases and the J gene end by 1 base; junction bases not matched to a gene: 5. CDR3 size: 17 residues. Germline CDR1 is SGHDN and CDR2 is FVKESK. CDR3 amino acids: CASSRLAGGLNTGELFF. The CDR3 DNA follows: TGTGCCAGCAGCCGTCTAGCGGGAGGTTTGAACACCGGGGAGCTGTTTTTT. Full variable domain (rest looked up from reference TRBV14 and TRBJ2-2): EAGVTQFPSHSVIEKGQTVTLRCDPISGHDNLYWYRRVMGKEIKFLLHFVKESKQDESGMPNNRFLAERTGGTYSTLKVQPAELEDSGVYFCASSRLAGGLNTGELFFGEGSRLTVL.

The chain joins TRBV7-2 to TRBJ2-1; no definite D call. Germline loops: CDR1 SGHTA, CDR2 FQGNSA. The V and J ends lost 5 bases and 8 bases respectively, with 19 bases between them. This CDR3 is 15 amino acids long. The CDR3 coding sequence is TGTGCCAGCAGCCAGGTGGCCTTAGTCGGCGATGAGCAGTTCTTC. Translated: CASSQVALVGDEQFF.

The chain recombines TRBV28 with TRBJ1-2; D gene ambiguous. This CDR3 has 12 residues. Germline V gene sequence: CDR1 MDHEN, CDR2 SYDVKM. V lost 10 bases and J 8 bases, leaving 17 bases between the germline ends. The CDR3 nucleotides are TGTGCCACCCGTCCGACCCCAGGAGGCTACACCTTC. Its translation is CATRPTPGGYTF.

This clone has just a few counts. V usage is TRBV5-1 and J usage is TRBJ1-4; TRBD1 agrees at 9 bases. Germline trimming cut 2 bases from V and 4 bases from J; bases unmatched to any gene: 3. The germline CDR1 and CDR2 sequences are SGHRS and YFSETQ. There are 15 residues in the CDR3. The DNA of the CDR3 is TGCGCCAGCAGCTTTTGGGGACAGGGTAATGAAAAACTGTTTTTT. It translates to CASSFWGQGNEKLFF. Full variable domain (remainder filled in from reference TRBV5-1 and TRBJ1-4): KAGVTQTPRYLIKTRGQQVTLSCSPISGHRSVSWYQQTPGQGLQFLFEYFSETQRNKGNFPGRFSGRQFSNSRSEMNVSTLELGDSALYLCASSFWGQGNEKLFFGSGTQLSVL.

The rearrangement joins TRBV27 to TRBJ2-5; 12 bases agree with TRBD1. This CDR3 is 15 amino acids long. CDR1 and CDR2 from the germline V gene are MNHEY and SMNVEV (reference sequence). V lost 8 bases, J lost 4 bases, and 8 bases stayed unmatched. The CDR3 DNA reads as TGTGCCAGCCCGGGACAGGGGGCTTTTTTAGAGACCCAGTACTTC. The encoded protein is CASPGQGAFLETQYF.

This clone has ten or more counts. The chain links TRBV19 to TRBJ2-1; 12 nucleotides match TRBD2. Germline V lookup: CDR1 LNHDA, CDR2 SQIVND (reference sequence). The V gene end was trimmed by 5 bases and the J gene end by 9 bases; junction bases not matched to a gene: 8. This CDR3 spans 15 amino acids. This CDR3 reads CASSVTSGSPSEQFF. In nucleotides, the CDR3 is TGTGCCAGTAGTGTGACTAGCGGGAGTCCTAGTGAGCAGTTCTTC.

The chain links TRBV9 to TRBJ1-2; D perhaps matches TRBD1 (5 bases). The CDR3 has 12 residues. In germline, CDR1 is SGDLS, CDR2 YYNGEE. Trimming stripped 1 base from V and 7 bases from J, with 8 bases between. The CDR3 reads CASSVNRGGYTF. The CDR3 DNA sequence: TGTGCCAGCAGCGTAAATAGGGGTGGCTACACCTTC.

The chain combines TRBV7-2 with TRBJ1-5, with D possibly TRBD1 on 5 matching bases. V was cut by 5 bases and J by 7 bases, with 15 bases left in between. The CDR3 totals 14 residues. The germline V gene has CDR1 SGHTA and CDR2 FQGNSA. The CDR3 DNA reads as TGTGCCAGCAGCCAGGCCGGGGGTTGGCAGCCCCAGCATTTT. It yields the protein CASSQAGGWQPQHF.